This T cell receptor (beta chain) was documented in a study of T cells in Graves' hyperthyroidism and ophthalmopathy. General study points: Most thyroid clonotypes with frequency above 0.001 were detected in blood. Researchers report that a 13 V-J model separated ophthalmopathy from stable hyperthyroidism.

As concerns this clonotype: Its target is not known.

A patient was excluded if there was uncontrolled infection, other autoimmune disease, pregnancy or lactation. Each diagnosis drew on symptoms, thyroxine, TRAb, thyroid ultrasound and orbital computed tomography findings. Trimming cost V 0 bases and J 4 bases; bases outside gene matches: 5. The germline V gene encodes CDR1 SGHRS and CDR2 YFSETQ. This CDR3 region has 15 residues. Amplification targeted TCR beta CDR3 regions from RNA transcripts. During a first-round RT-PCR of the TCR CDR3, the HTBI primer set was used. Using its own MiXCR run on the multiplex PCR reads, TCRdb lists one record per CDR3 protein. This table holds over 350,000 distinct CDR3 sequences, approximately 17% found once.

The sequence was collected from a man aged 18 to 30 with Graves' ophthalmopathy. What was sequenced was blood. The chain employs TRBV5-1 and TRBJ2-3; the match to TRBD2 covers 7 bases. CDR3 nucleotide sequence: TGCGCCAGCAGCTTGGAAGCGGGGAGACCAGATACGCAGTATTTT. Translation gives CASSLEAGRPDTQYF.